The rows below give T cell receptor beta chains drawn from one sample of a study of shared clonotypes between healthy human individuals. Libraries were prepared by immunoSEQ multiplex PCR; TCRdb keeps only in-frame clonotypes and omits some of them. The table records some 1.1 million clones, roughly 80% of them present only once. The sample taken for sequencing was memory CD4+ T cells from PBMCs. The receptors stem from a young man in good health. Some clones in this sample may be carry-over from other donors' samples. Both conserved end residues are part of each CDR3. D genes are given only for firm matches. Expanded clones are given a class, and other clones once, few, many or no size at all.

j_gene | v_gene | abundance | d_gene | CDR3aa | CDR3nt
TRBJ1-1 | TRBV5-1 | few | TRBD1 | CASSLVSGTGEAFF | TGCGCCAGCAGCTTGGTCTCCGGGACAGGGGAAGCTTTCTTT
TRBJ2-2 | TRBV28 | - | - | CASRRLLLKRSDTGELFF | TGTGCCAGCAGACGACTCCTTCTCAAAAGGTCCGACACCGGGGAGCTGTTTTTT
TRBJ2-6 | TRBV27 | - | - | CASSLSWRDTFSGANVLTF | TGTGCCAGCAGTTTATCCTGGCGGGATACATTCTCTGGGGCCAACGTCCTGACTTTC
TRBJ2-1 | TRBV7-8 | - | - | CASSFGTLIYNEQFF | TGTGCCAGCAGCTTCGGGACTTTGATCTACAATGAGCAGTTCTTC
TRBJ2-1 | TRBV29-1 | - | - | CSAGGGLSSYNEQFF | TGCAGCGCAGGGGGGGGTCTTAGCTCCTACAATGAGCAGTTCTTC
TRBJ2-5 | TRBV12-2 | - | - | CASRPNGLAQETQYF | TGTGCAAGTCGCCCCAACGGACTAGCCCAAGAGACCCAGTACTTC
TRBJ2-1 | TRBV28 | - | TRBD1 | CASSLPTGGYNEQFF | TGTGCCAGCAGTTTACCGACAGGGGGCTACAATGAGCAGTTCTTC
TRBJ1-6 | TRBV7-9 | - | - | CASSPLGDTVNSPLHF | TGTGCCAGCAGCCCCCTCGGGGACACGGTTAATTCACCCCTCCACTTT
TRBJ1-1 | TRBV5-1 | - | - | CASSQTGLRNTEAFF | TGCGCCAGCAGCCAAACGGGACTGAGGAACACTGAAGCTTTCTTT
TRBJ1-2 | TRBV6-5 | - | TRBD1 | CASRTGGGYGYTF | TGTGCCAGCAGAACAGGGGGCGGGTATGGCTACACCTTC
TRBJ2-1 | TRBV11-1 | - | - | CASSSGVAASSYNEQFF | TGTGCCAGCAGCTCCGGGGTAGCGGCCAGCTCCTACAATGAGCAGTTCTTC
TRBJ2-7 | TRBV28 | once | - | CASSPPAYEQYF | TGTGCCAGCAGTCCGCCGGCCTACGAGCAGTACTTC
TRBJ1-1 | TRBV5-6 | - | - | CASSLRSAGYTEAFF | TGTGCCAGCAGCTTGAGGTCGGCGGGATACACTGAAGCTTTCTTT
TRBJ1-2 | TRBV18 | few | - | CASSPTGNYGYTF | TGTGCCAGCTCACCAACGGGGAACTATGGCTACACCTTC
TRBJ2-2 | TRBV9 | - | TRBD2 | CASSVDSGRGTGELFF | TGTGCCAGCAGCGTAGATAGCGGGAGAGGTACCGGGGAGCTGTTTTTT
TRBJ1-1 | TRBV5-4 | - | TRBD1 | CASSLGVQGTEAFF | TGTGCCAGCAGCTTGGGGGTACAGGGGACTGAAGCTTTCTTT
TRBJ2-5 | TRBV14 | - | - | CASSPDPEETQYF | TGTGCCAGCAGCCCCGACCCGGAGGAGACCCAGTACTTC
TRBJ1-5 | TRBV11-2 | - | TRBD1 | CASSSRGLSDQPQHF | TGTGCCAGCAGCTCCAGGGGGCTGAGTGATCAGCCCCAGCATTTT
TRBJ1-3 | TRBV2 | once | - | CASRAKGAGLGSGNTIYF | TGTGCCAGCAGGGCTAAAGGCGCGGGGCTAGGCTCTGGAAACACCATATATTTT
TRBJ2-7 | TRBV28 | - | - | CASSLGGMAYEQYF | TGTGCCAGCAGTTTGGGGGGAATGGCCTACGAGCAGTACTTC
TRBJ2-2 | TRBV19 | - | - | CASRAKTNTGELFF | TGTGCCAGTAGGGCAAAAACGAACACCGGGGAGCTGTTTTTT
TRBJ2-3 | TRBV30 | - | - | CAYRTGGYTDTQYF | TGTGCCTATCGAACCGGAGGGTACACAGATACGCAGTATTTT